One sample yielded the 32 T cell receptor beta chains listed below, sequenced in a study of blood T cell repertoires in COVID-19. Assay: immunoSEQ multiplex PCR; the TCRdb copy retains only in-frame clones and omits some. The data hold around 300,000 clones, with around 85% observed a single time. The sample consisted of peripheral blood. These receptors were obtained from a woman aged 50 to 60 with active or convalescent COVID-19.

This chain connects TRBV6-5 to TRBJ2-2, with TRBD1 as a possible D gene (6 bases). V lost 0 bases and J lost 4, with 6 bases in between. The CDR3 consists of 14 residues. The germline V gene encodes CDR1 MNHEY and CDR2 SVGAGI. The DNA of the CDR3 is TGTGCCAGCAGTTACTCCAGGGGCACCGGGGAGCTGTTTTTT. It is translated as CASSYSRGTGELFF.

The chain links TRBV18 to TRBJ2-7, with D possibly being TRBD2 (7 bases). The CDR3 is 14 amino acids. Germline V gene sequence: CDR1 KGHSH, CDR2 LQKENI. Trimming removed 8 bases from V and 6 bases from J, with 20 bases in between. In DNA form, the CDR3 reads TGTGCCAGCAGGGGCGAGGGGGGGTTCTTCGAGCAGTACTTC. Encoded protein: CASRGEGGFFEQYF.

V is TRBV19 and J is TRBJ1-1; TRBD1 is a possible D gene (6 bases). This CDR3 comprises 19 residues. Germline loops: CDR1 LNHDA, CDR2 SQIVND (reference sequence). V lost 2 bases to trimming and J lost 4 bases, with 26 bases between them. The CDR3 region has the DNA TGTGCCAGTAGTATAAATATGGGCCAGGGGCTCTCGGGGGGCACTGAAGCTTTCTTT. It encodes CASSINMGQGLSGGTEAFF.

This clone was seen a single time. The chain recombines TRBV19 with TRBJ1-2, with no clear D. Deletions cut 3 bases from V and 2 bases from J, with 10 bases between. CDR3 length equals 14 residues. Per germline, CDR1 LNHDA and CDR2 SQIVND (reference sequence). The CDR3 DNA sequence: TGTGCCAGTAGTATCGGCAGCAGGAACTATGGCTACACCTTC. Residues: CASSIGSRNYGYTF.

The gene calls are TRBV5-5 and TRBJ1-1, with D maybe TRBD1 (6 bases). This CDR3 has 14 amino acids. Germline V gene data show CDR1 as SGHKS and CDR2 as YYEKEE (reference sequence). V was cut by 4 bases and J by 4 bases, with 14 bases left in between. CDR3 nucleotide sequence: TGTGCCAGCAGCGTGGCAGGGGTGGGCACTGAAGCTTTCTTT. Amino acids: CASSVAGVGTEAFF.

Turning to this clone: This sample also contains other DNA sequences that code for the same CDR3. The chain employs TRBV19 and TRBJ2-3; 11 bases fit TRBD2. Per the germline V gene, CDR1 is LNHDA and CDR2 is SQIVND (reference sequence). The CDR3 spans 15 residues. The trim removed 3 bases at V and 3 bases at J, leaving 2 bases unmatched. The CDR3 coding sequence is TGTGCCAGTAGTATCCGACTAGCGGGAACAGATACGCAGTATTTT. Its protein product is CASSIRLAGTDTQYF.

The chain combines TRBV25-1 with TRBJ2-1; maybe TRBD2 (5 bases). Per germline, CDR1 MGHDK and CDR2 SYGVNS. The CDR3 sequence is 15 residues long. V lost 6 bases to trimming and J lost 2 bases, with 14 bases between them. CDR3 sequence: CASSAMSGTYNEQFF. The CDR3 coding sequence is TGTGCCAGCAGCGCCATGAGCGGAACCTACAATGAGCAGTTCTTC. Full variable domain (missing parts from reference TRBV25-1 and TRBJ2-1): EADIYQTPRYLVIGTGKKITLECSQTMGHDKMYWYQQDPGMELHLIHYSYGVNSTEKGDLSSESTVSRIRTEHFPLTLESARPSHTSQYLCASSAMSGTYNEQFFGPGTRLTVL.

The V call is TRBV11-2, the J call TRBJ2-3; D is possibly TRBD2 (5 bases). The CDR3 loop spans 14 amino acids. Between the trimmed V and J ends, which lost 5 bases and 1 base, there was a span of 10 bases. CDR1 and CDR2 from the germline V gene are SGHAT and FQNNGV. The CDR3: CASSGGLRTDTQYF. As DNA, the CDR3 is TGTGCCAGCAGCGGTGGACTCCGCACAGATACGCAGTATTTT.

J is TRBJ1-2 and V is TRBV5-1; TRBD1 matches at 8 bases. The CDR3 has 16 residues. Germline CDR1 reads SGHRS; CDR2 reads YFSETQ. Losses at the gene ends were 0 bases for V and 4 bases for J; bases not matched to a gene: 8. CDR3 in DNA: TGCGCCAGCAGCTTGGCCTGGGACAGGATTGGCTATGGCTACACCTTC. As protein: CASSLAWDRIGYGYTF.

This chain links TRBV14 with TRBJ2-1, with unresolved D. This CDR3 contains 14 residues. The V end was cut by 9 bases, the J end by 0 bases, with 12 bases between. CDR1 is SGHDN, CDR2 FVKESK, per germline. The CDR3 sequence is CASSLSNSYNEQFF. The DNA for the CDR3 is TGTGCCAGTTCACTTTCCAACTCCTACAATGAGCAGTTCTTC. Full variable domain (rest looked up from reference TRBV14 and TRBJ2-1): EAGVTQFPSHSVIEKGQTVTLRCDPISGHDNLYWYRRVMGKEIKFLLHFVKESKQDESGMPNNRFLAERTGGTYSTLKVQPAELEDSGVYFCASSLSNSYNEQFFGPGTRLTVL.

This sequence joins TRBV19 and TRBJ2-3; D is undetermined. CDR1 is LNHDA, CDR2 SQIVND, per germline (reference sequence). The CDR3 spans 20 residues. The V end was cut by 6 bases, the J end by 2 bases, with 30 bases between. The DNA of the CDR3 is TGTGCCAGTAGCCTCCGGCGAGGCAGTGGCACACACACACACACAGATACGCAGTATTTT. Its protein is CASSLRRGSGTHTHTDTQYF.

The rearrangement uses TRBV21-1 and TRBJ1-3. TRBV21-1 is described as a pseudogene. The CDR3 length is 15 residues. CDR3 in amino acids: CASNSEKTCGNTIYF. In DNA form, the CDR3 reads TGTGCCAGCAATTCGGAGAAGACGTGTGGAAACACCATATATTTT.

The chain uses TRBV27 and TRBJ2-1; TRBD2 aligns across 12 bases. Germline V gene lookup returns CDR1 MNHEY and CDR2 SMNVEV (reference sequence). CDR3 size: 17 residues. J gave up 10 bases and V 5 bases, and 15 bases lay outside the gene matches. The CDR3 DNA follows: TGTGCCAGCAGTCTCCCGGGACTAGCGGGTCTGAGGGGGGAGCAGTTCTTC. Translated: CASSLPGLAGLRGEQFF.

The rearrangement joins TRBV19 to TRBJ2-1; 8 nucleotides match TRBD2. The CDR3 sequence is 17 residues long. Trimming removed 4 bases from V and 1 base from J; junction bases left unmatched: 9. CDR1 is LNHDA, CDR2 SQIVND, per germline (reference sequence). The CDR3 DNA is TGTGCCAGTAGTAGCGGGAGGTTTTCTGGGTCCTACAATGAGCAGTTCTTC. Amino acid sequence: CASSSGRFSGSYNEQFF. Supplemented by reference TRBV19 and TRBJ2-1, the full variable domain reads DGGITQSPKYLFRKEGQNVTLSCEQNLNHDAMYWYRQDPGQGLRLIYYSQIVNDFQKGDIAEGYSVSREKKESFPLTVTSAQKNPTAFYLCASSSGRFSGSYNEQFFGPGTRLTVL.

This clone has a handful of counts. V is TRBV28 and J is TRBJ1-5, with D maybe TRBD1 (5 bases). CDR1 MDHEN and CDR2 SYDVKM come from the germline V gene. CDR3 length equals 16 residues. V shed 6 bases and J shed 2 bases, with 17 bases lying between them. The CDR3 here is CASSLGVLGGNQPQHF. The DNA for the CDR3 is TGTGCCAGCAGCCTAGGGGTTTTGGGTGGCAATCAGCCCCAGCATTTT.

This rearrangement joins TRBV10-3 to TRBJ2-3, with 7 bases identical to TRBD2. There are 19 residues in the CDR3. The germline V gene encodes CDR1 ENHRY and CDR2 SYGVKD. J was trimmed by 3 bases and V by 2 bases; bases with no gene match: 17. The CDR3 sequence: CAISEDPTSWTSLTDTQYF. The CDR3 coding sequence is TGTGCCATCAGTGAGGACCCCACCTCCTGGACTAGTCTGACAGATACGCAGTATTTT.

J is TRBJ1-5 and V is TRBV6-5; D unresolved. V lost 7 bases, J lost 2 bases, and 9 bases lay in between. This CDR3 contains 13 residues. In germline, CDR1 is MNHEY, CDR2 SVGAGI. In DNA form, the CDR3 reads TGTGCCAGCACGGTCCACGGCAATCAGCCCCAGCATTTT. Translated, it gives CASTVHGNQPQHF.

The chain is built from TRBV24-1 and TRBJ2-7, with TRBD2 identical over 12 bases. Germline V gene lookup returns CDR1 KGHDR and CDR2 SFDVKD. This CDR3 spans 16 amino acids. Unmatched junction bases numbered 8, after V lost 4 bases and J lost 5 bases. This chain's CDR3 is CATSDNTSGRKNEQYF. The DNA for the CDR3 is TGTGCCACCAGTGACAATACTAGCGGGAGGAAAAACGAGCAGTACTTC.

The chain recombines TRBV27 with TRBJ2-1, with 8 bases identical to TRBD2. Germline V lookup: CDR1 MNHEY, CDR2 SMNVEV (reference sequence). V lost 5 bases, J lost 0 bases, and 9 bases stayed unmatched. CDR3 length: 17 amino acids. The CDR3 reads CASSLLAAGGSYNEQFF. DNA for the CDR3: TGTGCCAGCAGTCTACTCGCGGCGGGAGGCTCCTACAATGAGCAGTTCTTC.

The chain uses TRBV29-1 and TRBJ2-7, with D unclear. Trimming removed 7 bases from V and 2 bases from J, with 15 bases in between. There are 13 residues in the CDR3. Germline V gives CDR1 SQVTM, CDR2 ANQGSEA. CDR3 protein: CSALPGGAYEQYF. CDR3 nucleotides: TGCAGCGCCCTACCTGGCGGAGCCTACGAGCAGTACTTC.

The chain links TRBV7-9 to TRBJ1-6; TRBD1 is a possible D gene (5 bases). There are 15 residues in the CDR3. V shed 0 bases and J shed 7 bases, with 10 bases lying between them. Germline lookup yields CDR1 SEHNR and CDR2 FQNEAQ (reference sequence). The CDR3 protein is CASSLASQGNSPLHF. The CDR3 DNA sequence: TGTGCCAGCAGCTTAGCGTCGCAGGGAAATTCACCCCTCCACTTT.

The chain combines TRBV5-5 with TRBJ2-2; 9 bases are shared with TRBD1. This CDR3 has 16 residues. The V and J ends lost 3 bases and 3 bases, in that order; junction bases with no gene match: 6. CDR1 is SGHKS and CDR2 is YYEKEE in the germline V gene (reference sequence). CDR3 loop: CASSSQTGGHTGELFF. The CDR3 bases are TGTGCCAGCAGCTCCCAAACAGGGGGCCACACCGGGGAGCTGTTTTTT. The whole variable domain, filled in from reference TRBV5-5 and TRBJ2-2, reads DAGVTQSPTHLIKTRGQQVTLRCSPISGHKSVSWYQQVLGQGPQFIFQYYEKEERGRGNFPDRFSARQFPNYSSELNVNALLLGDSALYLCASSSQTGGHTGELFFGEGSRLTVL.

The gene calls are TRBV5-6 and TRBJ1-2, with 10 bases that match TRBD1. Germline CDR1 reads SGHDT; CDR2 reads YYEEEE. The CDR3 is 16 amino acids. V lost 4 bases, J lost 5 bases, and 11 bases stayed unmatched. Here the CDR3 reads CASSPGSGTGAYGYTF. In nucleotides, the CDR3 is TGTGCCAGCAGCCCTGGCTCGGGGACAGGGGCGTATGGCTACACCTTC.

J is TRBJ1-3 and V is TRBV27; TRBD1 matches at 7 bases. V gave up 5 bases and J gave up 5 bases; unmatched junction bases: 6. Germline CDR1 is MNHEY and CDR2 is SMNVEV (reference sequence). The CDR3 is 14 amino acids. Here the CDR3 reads CASSPGDSRNTIYF. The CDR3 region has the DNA TGTGCCAGCAGTCCAGGGGACAGCAGAAACACCATATATTTT.

The chain's CDR3 is CASSSTGTSIYGYTF. The CDR3 coding sequence is TGTGCCAGTAGTTCTACCGGGACATCGATCTATGGCTACACCTTC. The rearrangement links TRBV19 to TRBJ1-2; possibly TRBD1 for D (6 bases). CDR3 size: 15 residues. Between the trimmed V and J ends, which lost 5 bases and 4 bases, there was a span of 17 bases. CDR1 LNHDA and CDR2 SQIVND come from the germline V gene (reference sequence). The whole variable domain, remainder taken from reference TRBV19 and TRBJ1-2, is DGGITQSPKYLFRKEGQNVTLSCEQNLNHDAMYWYRQDPGQGLRLIYYSQIVNDFQKGDIAEGYSVSREKKESFPLTVTSAQKNPTAFYLCASSSTGTSIYGYTFGSGTRLTVV.

This CDR3 is CASSYQRGGGAGELFF. The CDR3 DNA reads TGTGCCAGCAGTTACCAGCGCGGAGGGGGGGCCGGGGAGCTGTTTTTT. The gene calls are TRBV6-5 and TRBJ2-2; D might be TRBD2 (7 bases). V gave up 2 bases and J gave up 6 bases, with 16 bases separating them. There are 16 residues in the CDR3. The germline CDR1 and CDR2 sequences are MNHEY and SVGAGI.

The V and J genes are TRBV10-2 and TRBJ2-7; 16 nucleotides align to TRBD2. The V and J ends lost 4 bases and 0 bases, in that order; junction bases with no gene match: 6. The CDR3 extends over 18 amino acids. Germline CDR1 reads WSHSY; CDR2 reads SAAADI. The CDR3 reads CASSALGTSGRVSYEQYF. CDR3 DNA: TGCGCCAGCAGTGCCCTCGGGACTAGCGGGAGGGTCTCCTACGAGCAGTACTTC.

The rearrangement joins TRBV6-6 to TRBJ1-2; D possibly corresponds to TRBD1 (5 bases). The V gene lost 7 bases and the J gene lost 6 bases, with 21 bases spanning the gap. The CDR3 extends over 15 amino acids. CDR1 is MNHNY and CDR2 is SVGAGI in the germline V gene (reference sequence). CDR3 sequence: CASTKSPGDLHGYTF. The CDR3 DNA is TGTGCCAGCACCAAATCGCCGGGGGATCTTCATGGCTACACCTTC.

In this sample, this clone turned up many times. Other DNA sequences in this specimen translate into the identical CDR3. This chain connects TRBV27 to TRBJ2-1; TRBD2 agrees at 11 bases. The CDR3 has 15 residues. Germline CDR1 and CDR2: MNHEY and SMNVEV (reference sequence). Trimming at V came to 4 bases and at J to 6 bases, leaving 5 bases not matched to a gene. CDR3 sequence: CASSSLAGGGNEQFF. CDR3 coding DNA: TGTGCCAGCAGTTCGCTAGCGGGGGGCGGCAATGAGCAGTTCTTC.

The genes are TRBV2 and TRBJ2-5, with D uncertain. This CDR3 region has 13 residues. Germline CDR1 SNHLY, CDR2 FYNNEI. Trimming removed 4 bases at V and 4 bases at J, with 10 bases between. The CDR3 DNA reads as TGTGCCAGCAGTGTATCACACCGAGAGACCCAGTACTTC. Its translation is CASSVSHRETQYF.

CDR3 nucleotides: TGTGCCAGTAGTACAGGAGGCGTTTCAACTAATGAAAAACTGTTTTTT. Amino acid sequence: CASSTGGVSTNEKLFF. The chain couples TRBV19 to TRBJ1-4; no reliable D call. The CDR3 has 16 residues. V was cut by 4 bases and J by 0 bases, with 12 bases left in between. CDR1 and CDR2 (germline): LNHDA, SQIVND (reference sequence).

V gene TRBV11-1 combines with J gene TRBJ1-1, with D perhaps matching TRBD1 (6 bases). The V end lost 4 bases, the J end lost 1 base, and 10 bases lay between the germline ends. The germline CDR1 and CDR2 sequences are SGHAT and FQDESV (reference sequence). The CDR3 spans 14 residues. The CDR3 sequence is CASSSDRPNTEAFF. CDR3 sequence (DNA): TGTGCCAGCAGCTCGGACAGACCGAACACTGAAGCTTTCTTT.